A single sample gave rise to the 20 T cell receptor beta chains below, sequenced in a study of shared clonotypes between healthy human individuals. TCRdb's copy holds only in-frame clones and misses some; the assay was immunoSEQ multiplex PCR. Found here are a few million clones, 80% to 95% of them singletons; the top ten hold 0.39%. The material sequenced was naive CD4+ T cells from PBMCs. Subset given: CD45RA+ positively selected. Receptors were obtained from a man aged 18 to 30 in good health. Some clones in this sample may be carry-over from other donors' samples.

This chain links TRBV5-1 with TRBJ1-4; TRBD1 might be the D (6 bases). The V end lost 0 bases, the J end lost 1 base, and 16 bases lay between the germline ends. The germline V gene encodes CDR1 SGHRS and CDR2 YFSETQ. The CDR3 length is 18 residues. CDR3 residues: CASSLGARGGGTNEKLFF. The CDR3 DNA reads TGCGCCAGCAGCTTGGGGGCCAGGGGAGGAGGAACTAATGAAAAACTGTTTTTT.

This chain joins TRBV7-2 and TRBJ2-7; D is tentatively TRBD1 or TRBD2 (5 bases each). The germline V gene encodes CDR1 SGHTA and CDR2 FQGNSA. The CDR3 loop spans 15 amino acids. V lost 2 bases and J 5 bases, leaving 16 bases between the germline ends. In DNA, the CDR3 is TGTGCCAGCAGCTTATTTGGGGGAGTACAGGACGAGCAGTACTTC. It yields the protein CASSLFGGVQDEQYF.

The J gene is TRBJ2-7, the V gene TRBV4-1; D may be TRBD1 or TRBD2 (5 bases each). The V and J ends lost 0 bases and 2 bases respectively, with 26 bases between them. The CDR3 covers 20 residues. CDR1 and CDR2 from the germline V gene are MGHRA and YSYEKL. CDR3 coding DNA: TGCGCCAGCAGCCAAGATCTTTACCCACATGGGGGAGTGAGGACCTACGAGCAGTACTTC. It encodes CASSQDLYPHGGVRTYEQYF.

The chain links TRBV28 to TRBJ2-1, with 14 bases that match TRBD2. The germline CDR1 and CDR2 sequences are MDHEN and SYDVKM. The CDR3 consists of 16 residues. Germline trimming cut 3 bases from V and 8 bases from J; bases unmatched to any gene: 6. The CDR3 here is CASSLWTSGRIDEQFF. CDR3 coding DNA: TGTGCCAGCAGTTTGTGGACTAGCGGGAGGATCGATGAGCAGTTCTTC. Full variable domain (rest looked up from reference TRBV28 and TRBJ2-1): DVKVTQSSRYLVKRTGEKVFLECVQDMDHENMFWYRQDPGLGLRLIYFSYDVKMKEKGDIPEGYSVSREKKERFSLILESASTNQTSMYLCASSLWTSGRIDEQFFGPGTRLTVL.

The J gene is TRBJ1-4, the V gene TRBV2, with TRBD1 matching over 8 bases. The CDR3 runs to 14 residues. Germline CDR1 SNHLY, CDR2 FYNNEI. Trimming at V came to 6 bases and at J to 2 bases, leaving 2 bases not matched to a gene. As DNA, the CDR3 is TGTGCCAGCAGCGGACAGGGTACTAATGAAAAACTGTTTTTT. Translated: CASSGQGTNEKLFF.

CDR3 loop: CASIPPQGWPGNTIYF. Written as DNA, the CDR3 is TGTGCCAGCATACCTCCACAGGGATGGCCTGGAAACACCATATATTTT. This rearrangement joins TRBV28 to TRBJ1-3; D is possibly TRBD1 (6 bases). The V end lost 7 bases, the J end lost 2 bases, and 18 bases lay between the germline ends. The CDR3 covers 16 residues. Looked up from germline, CDR1 is MDHEN and CDR2 is SYDVKM.

This chain connects TRBV6-1 to TRBJ2-2, with TRBD1 matching over 7 bases. Germline V gives CDR1 MNHNS, CDR2 SASEGT. This CDR3 is 15 amino acids long. After removal of 6 bases from V and 0 bases from J, the junction contained 4 bases not matched to a gene. The CDR3 DNA reads TGTGCCAGCAGCTACAGGGGTCCGAACACCGGGGAGCTGTTTTTT. Its protein is CASSYRGPNTGELFF.

The genes are TRBV11-2 and TRBJ2-7, with unresolved D. Between the trimmed V and J ends, which lost 5 bases and 0 bases, there was a span of 20 bases. CDR3 length equals 17 residues. Germline CDR1 SGHAT, CDR2 FQNNGV. The CDR3 is CASSPGVGHLSSYEQYF. For the CDR3, the DNA is TGTGCCAGCAGCCCGGGCGTCGGGCACCTGAGCTCCTACGAGCAGTACTTC.

This clone was counted once. The rearrangement links TRBV5-8 to TRBJ2-5; 11 bases match TRBD1. Germline assignment: CDR1 SGHTS and CDR2 YDEGEE. Trimming at V came to 5 bases and at J to 4 bases, leaving 4 bases not matched to a gene. CDR3 length: 14 amino acids. This CDR3 is CASRGTGGRETQYF. The CDR3 bases are TGTGCCAGCAGAGGGACAGGGGGAAGAGAGACCCAGTACTTC.

This chain links TRBV6-5 with TRBJ1-1; TRBD1 agrees at 7 bases. J gave up 5 bases and V 2 bases, and 2 bases lay outside the gene matches. The germline CDR1 and CDR2 sequences are MNHEY and SVGAGI. The CDR3 has 13 residues. The CDR3 DNA follows: TGTGCCAGCAGTTACCCGGACAGGACTGAAGCTTTCTTT. Protein: CASSYPDRTEAFF.

The rearrangement links TRBV6-1 to TRBJ1-5; maybe TRBD1 (6 bases). CDR1 is MNHNS and CDR2 is SASEGT in the germline V gene. V was shortened by 4 bases and J by 3 bases, with 22 bases between the two germline ends. The CDR3 is 18 residues long. CDR3 sequence: CASSGGRRGAGDNQPQHF. Here the CDR3 DNA reads TGTGCCAGCAGTGGTGGGAGAAGGGGGGCAGGGGACAATCAGCCCCAGCATTTT.

The V gene is TRBV29-1, the J gene TRBJ1-1; no firm D call. V dropped 3 bases and J dropped 0 bases, with 11 bases sitting between them. Germline V gene data show CDR1 as SQVTM and CDR2 as ANQGSEA. The CDR3 totals 14 residues. The CDR3 region has the DNA TGCAGCGTTGAGGCCGGGTCCATGAACACTGAAGCTTTCTTT. Translating gives CSVEAGSMNTEAFF.

The V call is TRBV6-5, the J call TRBJ1-5, with 8 bases that match TRBD1. The CDR3 consists of 14 residues. CDR1 is MNHEY, CDR2 SVGAGI, per germline. V lost 5 bases and J lost 7; bases outside the gene matches: 7. CDR3 nucleotides: TGTGCCAGCAGTGACAGGGGTTCGGGACAGCCCCAGCATTTT. It codes for CASSDRGSGQPQHF.

The chain links TRBV11-2 to TRBJ1-2; unclear D gene. CDR1 and CDR2 from the germline V gene are SGHAT and FQNNGV. This CDR3 is 16 amino acids long. Trimming shortened V by 0 bases and J by 4 bases, and 15 bases separated the two germline ends. The CDR3: CASSLDSTGWGYGYTF. The CDR3 nucleotides read TGTGCCAGCAGCTTAGATTCGACGGGTTGGGGCTATGGCTACACCTTC. Full variable domain (rest looked up from reference TRBV11-2 and TRBJ1-2): EAGVAQSPRYKIIEKRQSVAFWCNPISGHATLYWYQQILGQGPKLLIQFQNNGVVDDSQLPKDRFSAERLKGVDSTLKIQPAKLEDSAVYLCASSLDSTGWGYGYTFGSGTRLTVV.

Only one count was recorded for this clone. The chain joins TRBV18 to TRBJ2-1; 13 positions match TRBD2. The CDR3 contains 14 residues. Germline V gene sequence: CDR1 KGHSH, CDR2 LQKENI. V was pared by 3 bases and J by 8 bases, with 1 base of the junction left unmatched. CDR3 coding DNA: TGTGCCAGCTCACCGGGACTAGCGGGATATGAGCAGTTCTTC. Amino acid sequence: CASSPGLAGYEQFF. Full variable domain (rest looked up from reference TRBV18 and TRBJ2-1): NAGVMQNPRHLVRRRGQEARLRCSPMKGHSHVYWYRQLPEEGLKFMVYLQKENIIDESGMPKERFSAEFPKEGPSILRIQQVVRGDSAAYFCASSPGLAGYEQFFGPGTRLTVL.

The V call is TRBV4-3, the J call TRBJ1-5; D is ambiguous. With 0 bases removed from V and 0 bases from J, the gap between germline ends came to 6 bases. This CDR3 comprises 15 residues. Germline V gene sequence: CDR1 LGHNA, CDR2 YSLEER. The CDR3 DNA follows: TGCGCCAGCAGCCAAGACGGGTATAGCAATCAGCCCCAGCATTTT. Encoded protein: CASSQDGYSNQPQHF.

As for this clone: Other DNA variants within this sample encode the same CDR3. The rearrangement uses TRBV29-1 and TRBJ1-2; 10 bases are a match to TRBD1. Germline-derived CDR1 and CDR2 are SQVTM and ANQGSEA. The junction had 7 bases not matched to a gene; V was cut back by 4 bases and J by 8 bases. This CDR3 has 13 amino acids. CDR3 nucleotides: TGCAGCGTTGGAGAGGGACAGGGGCGGGGCTACACCTTC. Its protein is CSVGEGQGRGYTF. Drawing the rest from reference TRBV29-1 and TRBJ1-2, the complete variable domain is SAVISQKPSRDICQRGTSLTIQCQVDSQVTMMFWYRQQPGQSLTLIATANQGSEATYESGFVIDKFPISRPNLTFSTLTVSNMSPEDSSIYLCSVGEGQGRGYTFGSGTRLTVV.

The V gene is TRBV7-9, the J gene TRBJ2-2, with D uncertain. From germline, CDR1 is SEHNR and CDR2 FQNEAQ (reference sequence). V shed 4 bases and J shed 4 bases, with 7 bases lying between them. This CDR3 comprises 13 residues. The CDR3 is CASSSYGTGELFF. In DNA form, the CDR3 reads TGTGCCAGCAGCTCATATGGCACCGGGGAGCTGTTTTTT. Filled out from reference TRBV7-9 and TRBJ2-2, the complete variable domain reads DTGVSQNPRHKITKRGQNVTFRCDPISEHNRLYWYRQTLGQGPEFLTYFQNEAQLEKSRLLSDRFSAERPKGSFSTLEIQRTEQGDSAMYLCASSSYGTGELFFGEGSRLTVL.

The chain is built from TRBV4-1 and TRBJ2-7; maybe TRBD1 (6 bases). This CDR3 region has 15 residues. The V gene's germline CDR1 is MGHRA and CDR2 YSYEKL. The V and J ends lost 2 bases and 4 bases respectively, with 15 bases between them. CDR3 bases: TGCGCCAGCAGCCAACCCCACAGGGAAGTTTACGAGCAGTACTTC. It codes for CASSQPHREVYEQYF.

The V call is TRBV18, the J call TRBJ1-6, with D unclear. Trimming removed 6 bases from V and 8 bases from J, with 8 bases in between. Germline assignment: CDR1 KGHSH and CDR2 LQKENI. The CDR3 is 12 amino acids. For the CDR3, the DNA is TGTGCCAGCTCCCCGATGGATTCACCCCTCCACTTT. It specifies CASSPMDSPLHF.